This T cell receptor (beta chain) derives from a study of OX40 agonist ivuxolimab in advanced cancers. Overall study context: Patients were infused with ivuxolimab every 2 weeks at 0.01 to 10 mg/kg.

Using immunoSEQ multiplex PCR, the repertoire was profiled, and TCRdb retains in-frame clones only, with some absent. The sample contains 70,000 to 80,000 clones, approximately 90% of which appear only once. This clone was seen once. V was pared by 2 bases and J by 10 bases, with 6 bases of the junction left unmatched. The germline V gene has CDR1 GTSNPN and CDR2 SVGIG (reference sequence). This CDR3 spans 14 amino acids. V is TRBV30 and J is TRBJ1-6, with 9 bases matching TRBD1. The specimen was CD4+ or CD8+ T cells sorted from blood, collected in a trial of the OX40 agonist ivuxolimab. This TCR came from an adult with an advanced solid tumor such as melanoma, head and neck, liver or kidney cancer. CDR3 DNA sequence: TGTGCCTGGAGTCCGGGACAGGGTTACTCACCCCTCCACTTT. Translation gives CAWSPGQGYSPLHF.